The entry that follows covers one T cell receptor beta chain sequence. Its antigen is not known. Investigators pulled total RNA out of whole blood and did not sort T cells. Total RNA amounting to about 3,800 ng went into each TCR library. TCRdb re-called the 5' RACE reads, yielding one record per CDR3 amino acid sequence without DNA. This sample lists about 210,000 distinct CDR3 sequences; its ten largest clones have roughly 7.7%. This specimen comes from a study of monozygotic twins with inflammatory bowel disease. CDR3 size: 17 residues. CDR1 is SGHRS and CDR2 is YFSETQ in the germline V gene. General study findings and limits: Results did not support any single strong IBD-associated signal or clonotype. Researchers report that IBD patients shared fewer clonotypes with others than healthy twins, especially amid disease activity.

What was sequenced was blood. The origin of this receptor is a human donor with ulcerative colitis or Crohn's disease, or a healthy co-twin of an affected twin (not recorded which). V is TRBV5-1 and J is TRBJ2-1; TCRdb's D call, TRBD2, is unchecked because there is no DNA. CDR3 sequence: CASSREESSGPYNEQFF.